A selection of T cell receptor beta chains follows, all from one sample in a study of T cell responses to AZD1222 COVID-19 vaccine. The data were produced by immunoSEQ multiplex PCR, yet TCRdb's version contains in-frame clones alone and is incomplete. The sample yields more than 85,000 clones, roughly nine tenths seen once. The sample in question was peripheral blood, obtained on day 0 of AZD1222 vaccination. These receptors originate from an adult in good health. Both conserved end residues are part of each CDR3. Fields, in order: D gene, J gene, V gene, clone size, CDR3 DNA, CDR3 protein. D genes are given only for firm matches. Not every row has a clone size; where given, it reads once, few, many or a size class.

d_gene: TRBD2; j_gene: TRBJ2-5; v_gene: TRBV9; abundance: .; CDR3nt: TGTGCCAGCAGCCCAAGGACTAGCGGGGAGGGGACCCAGTACTTC; CDR3aa: CASSPRTSGEGTQYF
d_gene: .; j_gene: TRBJ1-4; v_gene: TRBV5-1; abundance: .; CDR3nt: TGCGCCAGCAGCGTACAGGGAGGAACTAATGAAAAACTGTTTTTT; CDR3aa: CASSVQGGTNEKLFF
d_gene: .; j_gene: TRBJ1-2; v_gene: TRBV7-8; abundance: .; CDR3nt: TGTGCCAGCAGCCCTAGCGGATTGATCGGTGGTTATGGCTACACCTTC; CDR3aa: CASSPSGLIGGYGYTF
d_gene: TRBD1; j_gene: TRBJ2-2; v_gene: TRBV4-2; abundance: .; CDR3nt: TGTGCCAGCAGCCAAGGACAGGGGAACGGGGAGCTGTTTTTT; CDR3aa: CASSQGQGNGELFF
d_gene: .; j_gene: TRBJ2-3; v_gene: TRBV5-1; abundance: .; CDR3nt: TGCGCCAGCAGCTTGGAGTGGATTTCAGATACGCAGTATTTT; CDR3aa: CASSLEWISDTQYF
d_gene: .; j_gene: TRBJ2-7; v_gene: TRBV27; abundance: .; CDR3nt: TGTGCCAGCAGTTCCCGGGCCCTAAGTGGGATTCACTTC; CDR3aa: CASSSRALSGIHF
d_gene: .; j_gene: TRBJ1-5; v_gene: TRBV19; abundance: .; CDR3nt: TGTGCCAGTAGTATAGGCAGGAATCAGCCCCAGCATTTT; CDR3aa: CASSIGRNQPQHF
d_gene: TRBD2; j_gene: TRBJ2-7; v_gene: TRBV5-1; abundance: .; CDR3nt: TGCGCCAGCAGCTTGGAACCTAGCGGGAGGTTTAGCTCCTACGAGCAGTACTTC; CDR3aa: CASSLEPSGRFSSYEQYF
d_gene: .; j_gene: TRBJ1-3; v_gene: TRBV4-2; abundance: .; CDR3nt: TGTGCCAGCAGCCAAGCGGTAACGGCGAGCTCTGGAAACACCATATATTTT; CDR3aa: CASSQAVTASSGNTIYF
d_gene: .; j_gene: TRBJ2-5; v_gene: TRBV6-2/TRBV6-3; abundance: once; CDR3nt: TGTGCCAGCAGTTACTCATTAGAGACCCAGTACTTC; CDR3aa: CASSYSLETQYF
d_gene: .; j_gene: TRBJ1-5; v_gene: TRBV7-8; abundance: .; CDR3nt: TGTGCCAGCAGCCTCGGGGACGGCAGATTAAATCAGCCCCAGCATTTT; CDR3aa: CASSLGDGRLNQPQHF
d_gene: TRBD1; j_gene: TRBJ1-2; v_gene: TRBV6-5; abundance: .; CDR3nt: TGTGCCAGCAGTTACCAAAACCCGGGACAGGGTTATGGCTACACCTTC; CDR3aa: CASSYQNPGQGYGYTF
d_gene: .; j_gene: TRBJ1-3; v_gene: TRBV19; abundance: .; CDR3nt: TGTGCCAGTAGTATCACAAAGAACTCTGGAAACACCATATATTTT; CDR3aa: CASSITKNSGNTIYF
d_gene: .; j_gene: TRBJ1-5; v_gene: TRBV18; abundance: .; CDR3nt: TGTGCCAGCTCACCTGGGAGGGATCAGCCCCAGCATTTT; CDR3aa: CASSPGRDQPQHF
d_gene: TRBD1; j_gene: TRBJ1-3; v_gene: TRBV5-5; abundance: .; CDR3nt: TGTGCCAGCAGTTTTCTGAGACAGGGGTCAGGAAACACCATATATTTT; CDR3aa: CASSFLRQGSGNTIYF
d_gene: .; j_gene: TRBJ1-1; v_gene: TRBV11-2; abundance: once; CDR3nt: TGTGCCAGCAGCTTAGATCTCGGGATTGAAGCTTTCTTT; CDR3aa: CASSLDLGIEAFF
d_gene: .; j_gene: TRBJ2-3; v_gene: TRBV2; abundance: .; CDR3nt: TGTGCCAGCAGTGAAGAGGGGACTTTCACAGATACGCAGTATTTT; CDR3aa: CASSEEGTFTDTQYF
d_gene: .; j_gene: TRBJ1-2; v_gene: TRBV29-1; abundance: few; CDR3nt: TGCAGCGTAAGCGGTACAGACCACTACTATGGCTACACCTTC; CDR3aa: CSVSGTDHYYGYTF
d_gene: .; j_gene: TRBJ1-1; v_gene: TRBV7-2; abundance: .; CDR3nt: TGTGCCAGCAGCTTCCACAGGTCGTTCACTGAAGCTTTCTTT; CDR3aa: CASSFHRSFTEAFF
d_gene: .; j_gene: TRBJ2-1; v_gene: TRBV3-1/TRBV3-2; abundance: once; CDR3nt: TGTGCCAGCAGTCCCTGGGGGAATGAGCAGTTCTTC; CDR3aa: CASSPWGNEQFF
d_gene: TRBD2; j_gene: TRBJ2-5; v_gene: TRBV10-3; abundance: .; CDR3nt: TGTGCCATCAGTGAGGGACTAGCGGGAGCCCTTCAAGAGACCCAGTACTTC; CDR3aa: CAISEGLAGALQETQYF
d_gene: .; j_gene: TRBJ2-3; v_gene: TRBV10-1; abundance: .; CDR3nt: TGCGCCAGCAGTGAGGGTAGCGTAGATACGCAGTATTTT; CDR3aa: CASSEGSVDTQYF
d_gene: .; j_gene: TRBJ2-7; v_gene: TRBV5-1; abundance: .; CDR3nt: TGCGCCAGCAGCTTGGTGATTGGGGCCGTTCCGTACGAGCAGTACTTC; CDR3aa: CASSLVIGAVPYEQYF
d_gene: .; j_gene: TRBJ2-7; v_gene: TRBV6-5; abundance: .; CDR3nt: TGTGCCAGCAGTTACAACGGGGGCTACTACGAGCAGTACTTC; CDR3aa: CASSYNGGYYEQYF
d_gene: .; j_gene: TRBJ2-1; v_gene: TRBV19; abundance: .; CDR3nt: TGTGCCAGTAGTATTGGGGTTATGGGGAACAATGAGCAGTTCTTC; CDR3aa: CASSIGVMGNNEQFF
d_gene: .; j_gene: TRBJ2-1; v_gene: TRBV10-2; abundance: .; CDR3nt: TGCGCCAGCAGTGAGTCGGGGAGCGCACGCTCCTACAATGAGCAGTTCTTC; CDR3aa: CASSESGSARSYNEQFF
d_gene: .; j_gene: TRBJ2-1; v_gene: TRBV29-1; abundance: .; CDR3nt: TGCAGCGCCGGAGGCAGAAAAGGGCTACAGTACAATGAGCAGTTCTTC; CDR3aa: CSAGGRKGLQYNEQFF
d_gene: TRBD1; j_gene: TRBJ2-7; v_gene: TRBV2; abundance: .; CDR3nt: TGTGCCAGCATACCGACAGGGCCAAAATACGAGCAGTACTTC; CDR3aa: CASIPTGPKYEQYF
d_gene: .; j_gene: TRBJ1-1; v_gene: TRBV2; abundance: .; CDR3nt: TGTGCCAGCAGTGAAGTAGGGACACCGAACACTGAAGCTTTCTTT; CDR3aa: CASSEVGTPNTEAFF
d_gene: .; j_gene: TRBJ1-5; v_gene: TRBV21-1; abundance: few; CDR3nt: TGTGCCAGCAGCAAAGCTGCCCCCCAGGCCGAGCCCGCTCGGGCCCAGCATTTT; CDR3aa: CASSKAAPQAEPARAQHF
d_gene: .; j_gene: TRBJ2-1; v_gene: TRBV5-4; abundance: .; CDR3nt: TGTGCCAGCAGCCCGGGTCACAATGAGCAGTTCTTC; CDR3aa: CASSPGHNEQFF
d_gene: .; j_gene: TRBJ2-3; v_gene: TRBV11-3; abundance: once; CDR3nt: TGTGCCAGCAGCTTAGAAGGGCGGGGAACAGATACGCAGTATTTT; CDR3aa: CASSLEGRGTDTQYF
d_gene: TRBD2; j_gene: TRBJ2-1; v_gene: TRBV4-3; abundance: once; CDR3nt: TGCGCCAGCAGCCGGGTAGCGGGGGGCATGGGGAATGAGCAGTTCTTC; CDR3aa: CASSRVAGGMGNEQFF
d_gene: TRBD1; j_gene: TRBJ1-2; v_gene: TRBV12-3/TRBV12-4; abundance: .; CDR3nt: TGTGCCAGCAACCCGACAGGGAACTATGGCTACACCTTC; CDR3aa: CASNPTGNYGYTF
d_gene: .; j_gene: TRBJ2-7; v_gene: TRBV6-5; abundance: .; CDR3nt: TGTGCCAGCAGTCGGCCAGGGGAATCCTCCGAGCAGTACTTC; CDR3aa: CASSRPGESSEQYF
d_gene: TRBD1; j_gene: TRBJ1-1; v_gene: TRBV28; abundance: .; CDR3nt: TGTGCCAGCAGGCCTGGACAGGGAGGCACTGAAGCTTTCTTT; CDR3aa: CASRPGQGGTEAFF
d_gene: .; j_gene: TRBJ2-3; v_gene: TRBV24-1; abundance: .; CDR3nt: TGTGCCACCAGTGACTCCGGGCCCGAGAGGACAGATACGCAGTATTTT; CDR3aa: CATSDSGPERTDTQYF
d_gene: .; j_gene: TRBJ2-7; v_gene: TRBV19; abundance: few; CDR3nt: TGTGCCAGTAGTATCCGGCAGGGACCTTTCGAGCAGTACTTC; CDR3aa: CASSIRQGPFEQYF
d_gene: TRBD2; j_gene: TRBJ2-5; v_gene: TRBV5-1; abundance: .; CDR3nt: TGCGCCAGCAGCTTCAGCGGGGGGGCCGGAGAGACCCAGTACTTC; CDR3aa: CASSFSGGAGETQYF
d_gene: .; j_gene: TRBJ1-1; v_gene: TRBV5-6; abundance: .; CDR3nt: TGTGCCAGCATTCTTGGGGAGATGAACACTGAAGCTTTCTTT; CDR3aa: CASILGEMNTEAFF
d_gene: TRBD1; j_gene: TRBJ1-1; v_gene: TRBV7-9; abundance: .; CDR3nt: TGTGCCAGCAGCTTACCCGGACAGGGGGCGAGAGCTGAAGCTTTCTTT; CDR3aa: CASSLPGQGARAEAFF
d_gene: TRBD1; j_gene: TRBJ1-5; v_gene: TRBV2; abundance: .; CDR3nt: TGTGCCAGCAGTGTGGGACAGCGAGGCCAGCCCCAGCATTTT; CDR3aa: CASSVGQRGQPQHF
d_gene: .; j_gene: TRBJ1-2; v_gene: TRBV6-5; abundance: .; CDR3nt: TGTGCCAGCAGTTTTGTCCGGGCGGATGGCTACACCTTC; CDR3aa: CASSFVRADGYTF
d_gene: .; j_gene: TRBJ2-3; v_gene: TRBV3-1/TRBV3-2; abundance: .; CDR3nt: TGTGCCAGCAGCCTCTCGAGCGATACGCAGTATTTT; CDR3aa: CASSLSSDTQYF
d_gene: .; j_gene: TRBJ2-7; v_gene: TRBV2; abundance: .; CDR3nt: TGTGCCAGCACTGCACTGACTCTACGGGACGAGCAGTACTTC; CDR3aa: CASTALTLRDEQYF
d_gene: .; j_gene: TRBJ1-1; v_gene: TRBV11-2; abundance: once; CDR3nt: TGTGCCAGCAGCATTACAGGGAACACTGAAGCTTTCTTT; CDR3aa: CASSITGNTEAFF
d_gene: TRBD1; j_gene: TRBJ1-5; v_gene: TRBV7-2; abundance: .; CDR3nt: TGTGCCAGCAGCCTCACCGGGACAGGTCGCAATCAGCCCCAGCATTTT; CDR3aa: CASSLTGTGRNQPQHF
d_gene: .; j_gene: TRBJ1-2; v_gene: TRBV3-1/TRBV3-2; abundance: .; CDR3nt: TGTGCCAGCAGCGGAGGAAACTATGGCTACACCTTC; CDR3aa: CASSGGNYGYTF
d_gene: TRBD1; j_gene: TRBJ1-4; v_gene: TRBV9; abundance: .; CDR3nt: TGTGCCAGCAGCAGGATCCAGGGGGAAGAAAAACTGTTTTTT; CDR3aa: CASSRIQGEEKLFF
d_gene: .; j_gene: TRBJ2-5; v_gene: TRBV5-6; abundance: .; CDR3nt: TGTGCCAGCAGCTTGAGGGTTGTTGCGGGAGAGACCCAGTACTTC; CDR3aa: CASSLRVVAGETQYF
d_gene: .; j_gene: TRBJ1-3; v_gene: TRBV9; abundance: .; CDR3nt: TGTGCCAGCAGCTCCCAGCGCTCTGGAAACACCATATATTTT; CDR3aa: CASSSQRSGNTIYF
d_gene: .; j_gene: TRBJ1-1; v_gene: TRBV27; abundance: .; CDR3nt: TGTGCCAGCAGTTTATTTCAGAACACTGAAGCTTTCTTT; CDR3aa: CASSLFQNTEAFF
d_gene: .; j_gene: TRBJ1-3; v_gene: TRBV9; abundance: .; CDR3nt: TGTGCCAGCAGCGTAGAACAGGCCCCTGGAAACACCATATATTTT; CDR3aa: CASSVEQAPGNTIYF
d_gene: .; j_gene: TRBJ2-3; v_gene: TRBV5-1; abundance: .; CDR3nt: TGCGCCAGCAGCTTGGCGGAGGCCACAGATACGCAGTATTTT; CDR3aa: CASSLAEATDTQYF
d_gene: TRBD1; j_gene: TRBJ1-2; v_gene: TRBV5-6; abundance: .; CDR3nt: TGTGCCAGCAGCTACGACAGGGGGAACGGCTACACCTTC; CDR3aa: CASSYDRGNGYTF
d_gene: .; j_gene: TRBJ2-7; v_gene: TRBV3-1/TRBV3-2; abundance: .; CDR3nt: TGTGCCAGCGGCACCCACTACGAGCAGTACTTC; CDR3aa: CASGTHYEQYF
d_gene: TRBD1; j_gene: TRBJ1-1; v_gene: TRBV12-3/TRBV12-4; abundance: .; CDR3nt: TGTGCCAGCGTGACAGGGGGAACTGAAGCTTTCTTT; CDR3aa: CASVTGGTEAFF
d_gene: TRBD1; j_gene: TRBJ1-3; v_gene: TRBV7-9; abundance: .; CDR3nt: TGTGCCAGCAGCTTAGAGGGGGACAGAGCTGGAAACACCATATATTTT; CDR3aa: CASSLEGDRAGNTIYF
d_gene: .; j_gene: TRBJ2-3; v_gene: TRBV5-6; abundance: .; CDR3nt: TGTGCCAGCAGCTTGCAGATGAGAGCCCCCACAGATACGCAGTATTTT; CDR3aa: CASSLQMRAPTDTQYF
d_gene: .; j_gene: TRBJ2-7; v_gene: TRBV5-1; abundance: .; CDR3nt: TGCGCCAGCAGCTTGCAAGTCAGCTCCTACGAGCAGTACTTC; CDR3aa: CASSLQVSSYEQYF